The text below deals with one TCR beta chain. The data were obtained in a study of human T cells and chemical hapten exposure. Time point meaning: patch test 2, 6 weeks after DPC sensitization. As to treatment: therapeutic diphenylcyclopropenone sensitization with weekly scalp DPC. The CDR3 covers 13 residues. The germline gives CDR1 LNHNV, CDR2 YYDKDF (reference sequence). Trimming shortened V by 3 bases and J by 4 bases, and 10 bases separated the two germline ends. TCRdb re-called the RACE reads with MiXCR, one entry per CDR3 protein. Of over 70,000 distinct CDR3 sequences in the sample, 11% were seen once.

This specimen consisted of whole blood, obtained in connection with sensitization to the hapten diphenylcyclopropenone (DPC). This receptor was identified in a young man with alopecia areata. Some clones in this sample may be carry-over from other donors' samples. This chain connects TRBV15 to TRBJ2-7; D remains unclear. The CDR3 loop is CATSRAENYEQYF. CDR3 nucleotides: TGTGCCACCAGCAGGGCCGAAAATTACGAGCAGTACTTC.